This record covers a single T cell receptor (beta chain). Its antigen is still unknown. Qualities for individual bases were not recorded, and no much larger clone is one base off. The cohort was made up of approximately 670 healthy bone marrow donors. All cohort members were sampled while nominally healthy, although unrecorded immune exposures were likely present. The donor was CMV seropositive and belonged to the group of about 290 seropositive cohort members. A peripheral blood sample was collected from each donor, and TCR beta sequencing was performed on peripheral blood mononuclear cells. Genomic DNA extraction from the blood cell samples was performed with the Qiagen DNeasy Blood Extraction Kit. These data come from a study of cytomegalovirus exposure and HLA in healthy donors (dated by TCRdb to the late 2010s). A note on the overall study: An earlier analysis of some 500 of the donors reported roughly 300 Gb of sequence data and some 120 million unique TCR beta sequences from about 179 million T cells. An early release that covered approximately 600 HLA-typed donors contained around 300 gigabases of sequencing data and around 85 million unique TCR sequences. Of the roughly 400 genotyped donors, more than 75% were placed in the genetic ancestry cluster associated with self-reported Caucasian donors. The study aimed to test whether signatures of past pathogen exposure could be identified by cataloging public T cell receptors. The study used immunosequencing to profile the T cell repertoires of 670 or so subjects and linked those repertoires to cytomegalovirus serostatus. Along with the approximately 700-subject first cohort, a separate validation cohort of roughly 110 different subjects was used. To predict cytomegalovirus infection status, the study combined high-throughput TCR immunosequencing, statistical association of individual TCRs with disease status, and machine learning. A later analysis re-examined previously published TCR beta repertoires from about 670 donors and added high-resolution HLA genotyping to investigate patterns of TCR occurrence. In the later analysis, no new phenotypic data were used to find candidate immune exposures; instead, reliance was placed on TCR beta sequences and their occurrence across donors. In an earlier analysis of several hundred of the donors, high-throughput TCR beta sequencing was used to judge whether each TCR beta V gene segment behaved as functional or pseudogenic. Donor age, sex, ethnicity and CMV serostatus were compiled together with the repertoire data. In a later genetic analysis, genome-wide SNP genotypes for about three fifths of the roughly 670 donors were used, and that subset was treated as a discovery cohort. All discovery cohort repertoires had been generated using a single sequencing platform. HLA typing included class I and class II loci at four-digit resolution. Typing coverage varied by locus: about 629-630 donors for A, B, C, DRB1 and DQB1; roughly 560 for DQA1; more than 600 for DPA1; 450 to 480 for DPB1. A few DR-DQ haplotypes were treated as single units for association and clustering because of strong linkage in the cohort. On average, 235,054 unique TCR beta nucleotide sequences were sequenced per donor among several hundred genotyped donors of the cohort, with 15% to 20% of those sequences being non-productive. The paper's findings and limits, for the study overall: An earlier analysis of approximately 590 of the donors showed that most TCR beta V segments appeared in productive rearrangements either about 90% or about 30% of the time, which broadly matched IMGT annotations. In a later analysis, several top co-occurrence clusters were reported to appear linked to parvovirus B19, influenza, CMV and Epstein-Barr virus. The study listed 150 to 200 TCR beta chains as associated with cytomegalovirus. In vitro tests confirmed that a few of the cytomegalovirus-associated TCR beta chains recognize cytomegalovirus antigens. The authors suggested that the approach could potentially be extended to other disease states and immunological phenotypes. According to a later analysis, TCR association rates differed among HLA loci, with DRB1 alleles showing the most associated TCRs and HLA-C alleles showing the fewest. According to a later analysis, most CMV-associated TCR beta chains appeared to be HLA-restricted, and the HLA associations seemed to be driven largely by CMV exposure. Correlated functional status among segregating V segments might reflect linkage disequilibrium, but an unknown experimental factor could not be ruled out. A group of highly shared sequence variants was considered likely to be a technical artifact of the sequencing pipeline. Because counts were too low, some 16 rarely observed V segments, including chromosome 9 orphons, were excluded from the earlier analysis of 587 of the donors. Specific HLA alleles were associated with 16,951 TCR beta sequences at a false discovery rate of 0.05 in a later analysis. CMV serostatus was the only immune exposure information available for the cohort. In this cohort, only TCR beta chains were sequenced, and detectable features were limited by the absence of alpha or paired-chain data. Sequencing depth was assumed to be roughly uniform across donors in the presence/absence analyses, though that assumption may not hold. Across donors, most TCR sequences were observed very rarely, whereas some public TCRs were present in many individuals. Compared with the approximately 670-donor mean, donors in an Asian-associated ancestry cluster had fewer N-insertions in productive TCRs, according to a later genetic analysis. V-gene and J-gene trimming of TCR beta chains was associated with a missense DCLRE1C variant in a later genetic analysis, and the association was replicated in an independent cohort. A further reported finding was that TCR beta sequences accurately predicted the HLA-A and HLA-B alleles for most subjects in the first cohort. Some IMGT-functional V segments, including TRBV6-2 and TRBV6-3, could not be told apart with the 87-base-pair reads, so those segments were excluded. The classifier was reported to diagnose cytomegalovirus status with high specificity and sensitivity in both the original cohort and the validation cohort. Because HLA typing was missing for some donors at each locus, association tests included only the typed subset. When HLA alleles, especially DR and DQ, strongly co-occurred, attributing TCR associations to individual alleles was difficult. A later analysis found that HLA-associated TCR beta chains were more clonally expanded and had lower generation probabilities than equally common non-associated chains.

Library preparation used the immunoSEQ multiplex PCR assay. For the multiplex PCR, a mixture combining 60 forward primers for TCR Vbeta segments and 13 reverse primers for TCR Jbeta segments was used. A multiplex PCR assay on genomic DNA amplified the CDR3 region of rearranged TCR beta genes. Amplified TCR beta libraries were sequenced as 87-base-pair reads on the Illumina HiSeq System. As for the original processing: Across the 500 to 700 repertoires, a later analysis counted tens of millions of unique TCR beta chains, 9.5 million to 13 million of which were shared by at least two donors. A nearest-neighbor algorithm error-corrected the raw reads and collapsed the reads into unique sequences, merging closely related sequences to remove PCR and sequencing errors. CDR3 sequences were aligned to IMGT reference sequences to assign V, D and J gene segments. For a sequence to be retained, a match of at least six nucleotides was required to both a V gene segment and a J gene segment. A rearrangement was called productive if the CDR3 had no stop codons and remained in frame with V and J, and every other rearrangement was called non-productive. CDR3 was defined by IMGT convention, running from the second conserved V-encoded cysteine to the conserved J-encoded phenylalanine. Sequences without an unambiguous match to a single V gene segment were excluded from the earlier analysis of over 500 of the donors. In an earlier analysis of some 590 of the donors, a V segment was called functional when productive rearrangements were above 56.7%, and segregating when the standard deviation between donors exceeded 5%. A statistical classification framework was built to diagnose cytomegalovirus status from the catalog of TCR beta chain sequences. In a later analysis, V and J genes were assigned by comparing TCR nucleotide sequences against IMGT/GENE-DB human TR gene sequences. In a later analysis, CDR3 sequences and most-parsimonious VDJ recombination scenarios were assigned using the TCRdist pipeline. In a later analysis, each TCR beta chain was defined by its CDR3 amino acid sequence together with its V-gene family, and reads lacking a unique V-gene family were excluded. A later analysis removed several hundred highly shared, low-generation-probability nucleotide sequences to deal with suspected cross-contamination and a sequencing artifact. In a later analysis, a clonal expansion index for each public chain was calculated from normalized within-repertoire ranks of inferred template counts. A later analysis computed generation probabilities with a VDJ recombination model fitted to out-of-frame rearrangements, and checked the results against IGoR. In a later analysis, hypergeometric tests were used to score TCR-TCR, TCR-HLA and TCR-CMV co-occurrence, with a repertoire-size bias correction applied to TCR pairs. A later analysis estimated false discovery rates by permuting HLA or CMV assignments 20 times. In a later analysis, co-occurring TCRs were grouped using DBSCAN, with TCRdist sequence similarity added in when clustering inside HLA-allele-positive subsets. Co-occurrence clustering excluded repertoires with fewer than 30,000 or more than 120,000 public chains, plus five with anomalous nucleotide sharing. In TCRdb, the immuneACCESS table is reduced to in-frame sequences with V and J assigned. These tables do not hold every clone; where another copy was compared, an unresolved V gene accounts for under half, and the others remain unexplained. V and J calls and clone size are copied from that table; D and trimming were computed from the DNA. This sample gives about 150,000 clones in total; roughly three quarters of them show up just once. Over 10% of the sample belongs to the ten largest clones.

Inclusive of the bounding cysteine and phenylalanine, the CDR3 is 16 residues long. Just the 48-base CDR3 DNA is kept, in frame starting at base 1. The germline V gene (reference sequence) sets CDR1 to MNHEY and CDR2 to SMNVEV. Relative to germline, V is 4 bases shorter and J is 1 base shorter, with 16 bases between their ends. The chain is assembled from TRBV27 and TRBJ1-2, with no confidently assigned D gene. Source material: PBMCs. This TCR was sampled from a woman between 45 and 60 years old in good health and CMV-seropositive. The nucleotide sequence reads TGTGCCAGCAGTTCCAACAGTAGGTTCTTTAACTATGGCTACACCTTC. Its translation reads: CASSSNSRFFNYGYTF.